This TCR beta chain was recorded in a study of blood T cells in healthy people across ages. Together with a sample-barcoded 5' primer, a J-beta primer mix was included in a second PCR lasting roughly 6 to 12 cycles. Every cDNA was tagged by a template-switch adaptor with 12 random nucleotides. TCRdb itself ran the 5' RACE reads through MiXCR, one entry per CDR3 protein. Of fewer than 650,000 distinct CDR3 sequences listed, roughly a quarter are singletons. A few counts support this clonotype. Its antigen is not known. Points from the study as a whole: Comparison with aged donors showed that long-lived donors had more naive CD4+ cells and higher diversity. Possibly, changes in expanded clonotypes were confounded because donor CMV status was unknown.

V dropped 3 bases and J dropped 2 bases, with 13 bases sitting between them. Germline values: CDR1 SGHKS, CDR2 YYEKEE (reference sequence). This CDR3 is 15 amino acids long. This sample also belongs to another study, concerning T cells of mothers and their children.

The chain carries TRBV5-5 and TRBJ2-3; D is uncertain. The sample was blood. This receptor was taken from a boy aged 2 to 9 in good health. CDR3 protein: CASSYTRIPTDTQYF. CDR3 DNA: TGTGCCAGCAGCTATACCCGAATCCCCACAGATACGCAGTATTTT. Looking up the rest from reference TRBV5-5 and TRBJ2-3 gives the full variable domain: DAGVTQSPTHLIKTRGQQVTLRCSPISGHKSVSWYQQVLGQGPQFIFQYYEKEERGRGNFPDRFSARQFPNYSSELNVNALLLGDSALYLCASSYTRIPTDTQYFGPGTRLTVL.